The clone carrying this T cell receptor beta chain was seen many times. Antigen unknown. The record originates from a study of T-cell reconstitution after alpha-beta-depleted transplantation in children. Whole-study results and caveats: T-cell counts and diversity were attributed mostly to newly produced T cells one year after transplant.

Using unique molecular identifiers, the investigators prepared the TCRbeta library. TCRdb recomputed calls from the PCR reads with MiXCR, one row per CDR3 protein. This sample has 600,000 to 800,000 distinct CDR3 sequences, with 13% found just once. This sample comprised PBMCs, obtained before TCRalphabeta/CD19-depleted stem cell transplant. The receptor comes from a girl aged 2 to 9 with congenital amegakaryocytic thrombocytopenia, due to receive a stem cell transplant.

CDR3 loop: CASSLDISREQYF. DNA for the CDR3: TGTGCCAGCAGCTTAGATATAAGCCGTGAGCAGTACTTC. The chain is built from TRBV7-6 and TRBJ2-7; no clear D. In germline, CDR1 is SGHVS, CDR2 FNYEAQ. Between the trimmed V and J ends, which lost 1 base and 7 bases, there was a span of 11 bases. The CDR3 extends over 13 amino acids.